This T cell receptor beta chain originates from a study of blood T cell repertoires in COVID-19. About the research overall: Samples taken during acute and convalescent COVID-19 were collected in the United States, Italy and Spain. In each case, the material was cDNA or gDNA derived from T cells, B-cell-depleted T cells, or PBMCs.

This CDR3 contains 15 residues. The germline gives CDR1 SNHLY, CDR2 FYNNEI. J was trimmed by 4 bases and V by 5 bases; bases with no gene match: 7. This clone came up a few times. Produced via immunoSEQ multiplex PCR; TCRdb's table is partial and in-frame only. The sample holds fewer than 60,000 clones, roughly 89% seen once. Those enrolled in Seattle joined during active infection and were followed longitudinally afterward. V usage is TRBV2 and J usage is TRBJ1-1, with 10 bases matching TRBD1. Source material: peripheral blood. This clonotype originated in a woman in her sixties with COVID-19, enrolled during active disease. For the CDR3, the DNA is TGTGCCAGCAGTAGACAGGGGGCGGGAGGCACTGAAGCTTTCTTT. Translated: CASSRQGAGGTEAFF.